This TCR beta chain stems from a study of T cell changes during pregnancy in multiple sclerosis. Trimming removed 0 bases at V and 7 bases at J, with 10 bases between. This CDR3 has 14 amino acids. Per germline, CDR1 MNHEY and CDR2 SVGAGI. Using immunoSEQ multiplex PCR, the repertoire was profiled, and TCRdb retains in-frame clones only, with some absent. The data hold fewer than 65,000 clones, with 91% observed a single time. Sample: peripheral blood, taken after pregnancy. This rearrangement joins TRBV6-5 to TRBJ1-5, with D perhaps TRBD1 (5 bases). The sequence derives from a female donor in good health, enrolled as a control in a pregnancy study. CDR3 in DNA: TGTGCCAGCAGTTACTCCAGGGCCCGGCAGCCCCAGCATTTT. Amino acid sequence: CASSYSRARQPQHF.